What follows describes a single T cell receptor (beta chain). The antigen is not known. The source of the sample is a study of cytomegalovirus exposure and HLA in healthy donors. Study outcomes and limitations: Later analysis suggested most CMV-associated TCR beta chains were HLA-restricted. Presence/absence analyses rested on an assumption that sequencing depth was roughly uniform across donors.

The PCR ran on 60 Vbeta and 13 Jbeta primers. Libraries were prepared by immunoSEQ multiplex PCR; TCRdb keeps only in-frame clonotypes and omits some of them. The table has approximately 93,000 clones, more than 55% seen once. The CDR3 totals 14 residues. In germline, CDR1 is SNHLY, CDR2 FYNNEI. V trimming: 4 bases; J trimming: 5 bases; junction bases outside the gene matches: 7. V and J are TRBV2 and TRBJ2-7; 8 nucleotides line up with TRBD1. The sequence derives from a boy aged 5-17 years in good health and CMV-seropositive. Sequencing input: PBMCs. This CDR3 is CASSGQGIGDEQYF. CDR3 sequence (DNA): TGTGCCAGCAGTGGACAGGGGATCGGCGACGAGCAGTACTTC.